This TCR beta chain was sequenced for a study of blood T cell repertoires in COVID-19. Data came from immunoSEQ multiplex PCR; TCRdb stores just in-frame clones and leaves some out. This table holds fewer than 350,000 clones, just over 90% found once. Sequenced: PBMCs or T cells enriched from blood (not recorded which). The source is a woman between 40 and 50 years old with acute COVID-19.

The DNA of the CDR3 is TGTGCCAGCAGTTTGGACAGGGAATTATACTATGGCTACACCTTC. This codes for CASSLDRELYYGYTF. The chain employs TRBV28 and TRBJ1-2, with 8 positions matching TRBD1. Germline loops: CDR1 MDHEN, CDR2 SYDVKM. The CDR3 runs to 15 residues. V lost 3 bases and J lost 3; bases outside the gene matches: 6.